This T cell receptor (beta chain) was identified in a study of blood T cell repertoires in COVID-19. Turning to the study itself: The study drew acute and convalescent COVID-19 samples from the United States, Italy and Spain. The analysed material was cDNA or gDNA that came from T cells, B-cell-depleted T cells, or PBMCs.

In the authors' methods: Amplification with reference gene primers provided the estimates of nucleated cell counts. This table comes from immunoSEQ multiplex PCR, and its TCRdb copy is limited to in-frame clones, with some not included. That table is the source of V, J and clone size, and D and trimming were worked out from the DNA. Here the sample spans under 200,000 clones, over 80% being singletons. The germline gives CDR1 LNHDA, CDR2 SQIVND (reference sequence). This CDR3 comprises 14 residues. J lost 5 bases, V lost 5 bases, and 7 bases had no gene match. The source is a woman of 80 years or more with active or convalescent COVID-19. The rearrangement joins TRBV19 to TRBJ1-1, with 8 bases identical to TRBD1. The sample taken for sequencing was peripheral blood. Here the CDR3 reads CASSHDRGWTEAFF. The CDR3 bases are TGTGCCAGTAGTCACGACAGGGGATGGACTGAAGCTTTCTTT.